This T cell receptor (beta chain) came from a study of OX40 agonist ivuxolimab in advanced cancers. Notes on the research overall: Ivuxolimab was a fully human IgG2 agonistic monoclonal antibody targeting the costimulatory receptor OX40 (CD134). Prior anti-PD-1, anti-PD-L1 or anti-CTLA-4 therapy was permitted, and checkpoint inhibitors had been received by about 44% of dose-escalation patients. Peripheral TCRbeta sequencing aimed to test whether ivuxolimab altered TCR sequence diversity and caused clonal T-cell expansion. Of the approximately 50 patients in dose escalation, around 19 had hepatocellular carcinoma, approximately 15 had melanoma, 9 had renal cell carcinoma and 9 had head and neck cancer. The paper describes the monotherapy dose-escalation part (N of about 57 patients) of the phase I trial of ivuxolimab. Intravenous ivuxolimab was administered to patients every 2 weeks at six dose levels: 0.01, 0.1, 0.3, 1.5, 3 and 10 mg/kg. In the dose-escalation cohort, more than 80% of patients were male, and the mean age was around 60 years with a range of 23 to 79. Partial responses occurred in three dose-escalation patients, of whom one had hepatocellular carcinoma and two had cutaneous melanoma. Here is what the overall study found, with its caveats: At doses from 0.1 to 3.0 mg/kg, clonal expansion was seen in both CD4+ and CD8+ blood T cells between baseline and week 6. In the 0.1-3.0 mg/kg groups, partial responders had among the lowest normalized peripheral clonal expansion, particularly in CD8+ T cells. After ivuxolimab, CD8+ T cells had more expanded clones than CD4+ T cells on average. Antigen specificity was not determined for the clonally expanded peripheral T cells. Low levels of normalized T-cell clonal expansion were also seen in some patients who did not respond.

Genomic DNA was extracted from sorted cells for sequencing of the TCRbeta CDR3 region. The immunoSEQ Assay was used for sequencing of TCRbeta CDR3 regions. TCRdb retrieved this table from immuneACCESS and kept in-frame rearrangements only. Not all clones are present; in checked studies, unresolved V genes account for under half, and no reason is known for the remainder. The sample includes over 55,000 clones, with about 90% observed a single time. 11% to 15% of the sample lies in the top ten. The CDR3 spans 14 residues, from the cysteine through the phenylalanine. The kept DNA is CDR3 alone, 42 bases in frame from the first base. Via the germline V gene, CDR1 is MNHEY and CDR2 SVGAGI. V is pared back by 2 bases and J by 7 bases, with 12 bases lying between the germline termini. Patients with autoimmune disease history or receiving systemic immunosuppression were excluded from the trial. Peripheral blood for TCR sequencing was collected from all dose cohorts at baseline, on cycle 4 day 1, and on cycle 7 day 1. The samples were taken from a phase I, first-in-human, multicenter, open-label dose-escalation trial of ivuxolimab. Adults with locally advanced or metastatic head and neck squamous cell, hepatocellular, melanoma or renal cell carcinoma were enrolled in the trial. Before TCR sequencing, CD4+ T cells and CD8+ T cells from peripheral blood were sorted into separate populations.

A remark on this clone: It lacks a known antigen. The record has no base qualities; no much larger clone is one base away.

Recombination joined TRBV6-5 with TRBJ1-3; a confident D gene designation cannot be given. This TCR came from an adult with an advanced solid tumor such as melanoma, head and neck, liver or kidney cancer. The specimen was CD4+ or CD8+ T cells sorted from blood, collected in a trial of the OX40 agonist ivuxolimab. The nucleotide sequence is given as TGTGCCAGCAGTTACACGGGCCGCGGCAACACCATATATTTT. It translates to CASSYTGRGNTIYF.